This TCR beta chain stems from a study of blood T cells in healthy people across ages. Next came a second PCR, run for about 7 to 11 cycles, which used a sample-barcoded 5' primer along with a J-beta primer mix. TCRdb re-derived calls from the 5' RACE reads in MiXCR, one entry per CDR3 protein. The table lists about 800,000 distinct CDR3 sequences, about 25% of them singletons, with under 4% in the top ten. Germline values: CDR1 PRHDT, CDR2 FYEKMQ (reference sequence). The CDR3 length is 14 residues. V was cut by 5 bases and J by 5 bases, with 15 bases left in between. The same data also went into a second study, on T cells of mothers and their children.

The sequencing sample was made of blood. The origin of this receptor is a boy younger than 18 in good health. J is TRBJ2-5 and V is TRBV13; weak D call: TRBD2 (6 bases). The chain's CDR3 is CASSRLASQETQYF. The CDR3 region has the DNA TGTGCCAGCAGCCGGCTAGCGAGCCAGGAGACCCAGTACTTC.